A few counts support the clone carrying this T cell receptor beta chain. Its antigen is still unknown. The germline V gene encodes CDR1 SGHDT and CDR2 YYEEEE. There are 18 residues in the CDR3. V shed 3 bases and J 5 bases; nucleotides not matched to a gene: 11. These data come from a study of T cells in narcolepsy. Background on the study: Donors had narcolepsy type 1 or type 2, or were healthy controls.

The method was immunoSEQ multiplex PCR; TCRdb's version includes in-frame clones alone and lacks a portion of them. The table has fewer than 40,000 clones, 70% to 85% seen once; the top ten hold 2.3%. Findings and caveats of the study: Blood of same and different patients, but not healthy controls, reportedly held recurring autoreactive clonotypes. Some memory CD4+ repertoires had no autoreactive clone sequences. HCRT-specific and TRIB2-specific autoreactive clonotypes appeared among same-patient CSF and blood CD4+ clonotypes.

The sample was memory (CD45RA-) CD4+ T cells from blood. The sequence was obtained from a human donor in good health. The gene calls are TRBV5-6 and TRBJ2-3; 14 nucleotides align to TRBD2. The CDR3 loop is CASSYGTSGRRRGDTQYF. CDR3 DNA: TGTGCCAGCAGCTACGGGACTAGCGGGAGACGCCGGGGAGATACGCAGTATTTT.